The 30 T cell receptor beta chains in this list originate from one sample, sequenced in a study of T cells in Graves' hyperthyroidism and ophthalmopathy. Amplification yielded TCR beta CDR3 regions, with RNA transcripts as the source. The HTBI primer set drove a first-round RT-PCR of the TCR CDR3. Using its own MiXCR run on the multiplex PCR reads, TCRdb lists one record per CDR3 protein. The sample has under 350,000 distinct CDR3 sequences; approximately 18% are singletons. Sequencing input: blood. Receptor source: a woman in her forties or fifties with Graves' hyperthyroidism.

The J gene is TRBJ1-1, the V gene TRBV28; tentatively, D is TRBD1 (6 bases). CDR1 is MDHEN and CDR2 is SYDVKM in the germline V gene. The CDR3 loop spans 15 amino acids. The ends were cut back, 3 bases at V and 1 base at J, with 12 bases in the middle. In DNA, the CDR3 is TGTGCCAGCAGTTTGCTGGACAGCCGGAACACTGAAGCTTTCTTT. Translated, it gives CASSLLDSRNTEAFF.

The chain combines TRBV19 with TRBJ1-1; the D is unclear. V lost 5 bases and J 4 bases, leaving 8 bases between the germline ends. Germline V gene lookup returns CDR1 LNHDA and CDR2 SQIVND (reference sequence). This CDR3 has 12 residues. The CDR3 DNA follows: TGTGCCAGTAGTGAATGGGGCACTGAAGCTTTCTTT. Its protein product is CASSEWGTEAFF.

This clonotype showed up just once. The gene calls are TRBV4-2 and TRBJ2-1; 11 positions match TRBD1. Germline CDR1 and CDR2: LGHNA and YNFKEQ. Trimming at V came to 4 bases and at J to 7 bases, leaving 6 bases not matched to a gene. CDR3 length equals 15 residues. DNA for the CDR3: TGTGCCAGCAGCCCCAAGGGACAGGGGGGGAATGAGCAGTTCTTC. Translation: CASSPKGQGGNEQFF.

In its sample, this clonotype was seen a few times. The chain couples TRBV28 to TRBJ2-7, with TRBD1 identical over 9 bases. Trimming removed 5 bases from V and 7 bases from J; junction bases left unmatched: 15. CDR3 length equals 16 residues. Germline CDR1 and CDR2: MDHEN and SYDVKM. This chain's CDR3 is CASSGAGTGNIAEQYF. DNA of the CDR3: TGTGCCAGCAGTGGGGCCGGGACAGGGAATATTGCAGAGCAGTACTTC.

This clonotype turned up a few times. V is TRBV29-1 and J is TRBJ2-5, with a weak D call TRBD1 (5 bases). Germline V gives CDR1 SQVTM, CDR2 ANQGSEA. The CDR3 sequence is 14 residues long. V was trimmed by 0 bases and J by 2 bases, leaving 10 bases between them. The CDR3 DNA reads TGCAGCGTTGAAGATCAGGGTGTACAAGAGACCCAGTACTTC. Translating gives CSVEDQGVQETQYF.

A few counts support this clonotype. The chain uses TRBV20-1 and TRBJ1-5; 7 positions match TRBD1. V was clipped by 6 bases and J by 5 bases; unmatched bases: 10. The germline V gene encodes CDR1 DFQATT and CDR2 SNEGSKA (reference sequence). This CDR3 region has 14 residues. The CDR3 coding sequence is TGCAGTGCCGTAAAAACCGGGACAGATCAGCCCCAGCATTTT. This gives the protein CSAVKTGTDQPQHF.

Points on this clonotype: A much larger clone differs from this one at a single base, so this may be a read error. This sequence joins TRBV18 and TRBJ1-3; D unresolved. CDR3 length equals 17 residues. CDR1 and CDR2 (germline): KGHSH, LQKENI. The CDR3 sequence: CVSSPPSATDSGNTIYF. DNA for the CDR3: TGTGTCAGCTCACCACCGTCCGCGACCGACTCTGGAAACACCATATATTTT.

On this clonotype itself: At one boundary the junction diverges from the germline segment, which might be a read error. The chain recombines TRBV5-1 with TRBJ2-1; D possibly corresponds to TRBD2 (6 bases). From germline, CDR1 is SGHRS and CDR2 YFSETQ. This CDR3 is built from 15 residues. In nucleotides, the CDR3 is TGTGCCAGCAGCGAAACCGGGACTTATTCCAATGAGCAGTTCTTC. Translating gives CASSETGTYSNEQFF.

The chain uses TRBV20-1 and TRBJ2-5, with no clear D. Trimming removed 2 bases from V and 1 base from J, with 26 bases in between. The CDR3 runs to 19 residues. The germline V gene has CDR1 DFQATT and CDR2 SNEGSKA (reference sequence). This CDR3 is CSARLGPRIGQTTQETQYF. CDR3 nucleotide sequence: TGCAGTGCTAGACTCGGACCTAGGATTGGGCAGACAACCCAAGAGACCCAGTACTTC.

This chain joins TRBV30 and TRBJ2-5; D gene ambiguous. The V gene's germline CDR1 is GTSNPN and CDR2 SVGIG (reference sequence). The CDR3 has 11 residues. V shed 1 base and J shed 1 base, with 1 base lying between them. The chain's CDR3 is CAWSAQETQYF. In DNA form, the CDR3 reads TGTGCCTGGAGTGCCCAAGAGACCCAGTACTTC.

This clonotype appeared once. This sequence joins TRBV20-1 and TRBJ2-3, with D possibly being TRBD1 (5 bases). V dropped 6 bases and J dropped 2 bases, with 15 bases sitting between them. The CDR3 extends over 14 amino acids. Germline V gene lookup returns CDR1 DFQATT and CDR2 SNEGSKA (reference sequence). CDR3 in DNA: TGCAGTGCCCGAATACAGGCGAACACAGATACGCAGTATTTT. Its protein is CSARIQANTDTQYF.

This clonotype was seen only a few times. V and J are TRBV7-9 and TRBJ1-5; the match to TRBD1 covers 8 bases. Germline V CDR1 and CDR2: SEHNR, FQNEAQ (reference sequence). This CDR3 spans 15 amino acids. V shed 1 base, J shed 6 bases, and the junction held 5 bases outside the gene matches. The CDR3 sequence is CASSLGQGTAQPQHF. The DNA of the CDR3 is TGTGCCAGCAGCTTAGGACAGGGGACGGCTCAGCCCCAGCATTTT.

This clonotype was counted at least ten times. V gene TRBV28 combines with J gene TRBJ2-2; D not certain. V was trimmed by 2 bases and J by 1 base, leaving 11 bases between them. CDR1 and CDR2 from the germline V gene are MDHEN and SYDVKM. CDR3 size: 16 residues. CDR3: CASSLSTLQNTGELFF. CDR3 DNA sequence: TGTGCCAGCAGTTTAAGTACACTTCAGAACACCGGGGAGCTGTTTTTT. Drawing the rest from reference TRBV28 and TRBJ2-2, the complete variable domain is DVKVTQSSRYLVKRTGEKVFLECVQDMDHENMFWYRQDPGLGLRLIYFSYDVKMKEKGDIPEGYSVSREKKERFSLILESASTNQTSMYLCASSLSTLQNTGELFFGEGSRLTVL.

Many counts were recorded for this clonotype. The gene calls are TRBV2 and TRBJ2-5; TRBD2 aligns across 9 bases. V lost 6 bases and J lost 1; bases outside the gene matches: 3. Per the germline V gene, CDR1 is SNHLY and CDR2 is FYNNEI. CDR3 size: 14 residues. CDR3: CASRKRGAQETQYF. In nucleotides, the CDR3 is TGTGCCAGCAGGAAGCGGGGGGCCCAAGAGACCCAGTACTTC.

This clonotype has a handful of counts. The V and J genes are TRBV15 and TRBJ2-1; 11 bases map to TRBD2. The CDR3 spans 17 residues. CDR1 is LNHNV and CDR2 is YYDKDF in the germline V gene (reference sequence). Trimming removed 1 base from V and 7 bases from J; junction bases left unmatched: 9. As DNA, the CDR3 is TGTGCCACCAGCAGAGGCATAGCGGGAGGGCCGGGGAATGAGCAGTTCTTC. Amino acids: CATSRGIAGGPGNEQFF.

This chain connects TRBV6-2 or TRBV6-3 to TRBJ2-7, with D unresolved. This CDR3 has 15 amino acids. Deletions cut 4 bases from V and 0 bases from J, with 13 bases between. Germline CDR1 MNHEY, CDR2 SVGEGT. CDR3 sequence reads: CASSCLQSTSYEQYF. As DNA, the CDR3 is TGTGCCAGCAGTTGCCTCCAGTCTACCTCCTACGAGCAGTACTTC.

This chain uses TRBV19 with TRBJ2-2, with 10 bases fitting TRBD1. This CDR3 spans 16 amino acids. Per germline, CDR1 LNHDA and CDR2 SQIVND (reference sequence). V gave up 5 bases and J gave up 5 bases; unmatched junction bases: 8. The DNA of the CDR3 is TGTGCCAGTAGTGCGACAGGGGGCGCAATAACCGGGGAGCTGTTTTTT. This gives the protein CASSATGGAITGELFF.

The V and J genes are TRBV7-2 and TRBJ1-2; D remains ambiguous. The CDR3 has 14 amino acids. Germline CDR1 reads SGHTA; CDR2 reads FQGNSA. V lost 1 base to trimming and J lost 4 bases, with 10 bases between them. The CDR3 here is CASSLGRSFYGYTF. The CDR3 DNA follows: TGTGCCAGCAGCTTAGGTCGGTCGTTCTATGGCTACACCTTC.

V is TRBV7-2 and J is TRBJ2-1, with 7 bases aligning to TRBD2. The V and J ends lost 7 bases and 4 bases, in that order; junction bases with no gene match: 16. The CDR3 has 17 amino acids. Germline V gene sequence: CDR1 SGHTA, CDR2 FQGNSA. The CDR3 loop is CASTSLRQLASYNEQFF. The DNA of the CDR3 is TGTGCCAGCACCAGCTTACGGCAACTAGCGTCGTACAATGAGCAGTTCTTC. The entire variable domain, with the rest obtained from reference TRBV7-2 and TRBJ2-1, is as follows: GAGVSQSPSNKVTEKGKDVELRCDPISGHTALYWYRQSLGQGLEFLIYFQGNSAPDKSGLPSDRFSAERTGGSVSTLTIQRTQQEDSAVYLCASTSLRQLASYNEQFFGPGTRLTVL.

This clonotype was picked up a small number of times. The gene calls are TRBV28 and TRBJ1-4, with D maybe TRBD1 (5 bases). Trimming stripped 5 bases from V and 8 bases from J, with 18 bases between. The V gene's germline CDR1 is MDHEN and CDR2 SYDVKM. The CDR3 runs 15 residues. The CDR3 spells CASSPAGSKGEKLFF. CDR3 nucleotides: TGTGCCAGCAGTCCCGCAGGGTCCAAGGGGGAAAAACTGTTTTTT.

This clonotype was counted at least ten times. This chain connects TRBV28 to TRBJ1-5, with TRBD1 matching over 8 bases. Losses at the gene ends were 6 bases for V and 5 bases for J; bases not matched to a gene: 9. Per germline, CDR1 MDHEN and CDR2 SYDVKM. This CDR3 comprises 15 residues. Here the CDR3 DNA reads TGTGCCAGCAGGTCAGGGGGCCAAGGAGATCAGCCCCAGCATTTT. Amino acids: CASRSGGQGDQPQHF.

V and J are TRBV2 and TRBJ1-1; D unresolved. Trimming removed 3 bases at V and 3 bases at J, with 11 bases between. Germline loops: CDR1 SNHLY, CDR2 FYNNEI. The CDR3 sequence is 14 residues long. The CDR3 coding sequence is TGTGCCAGCAGTGACGTGGGGTTGTACACTGAAGCTTTCTTT. It encodes CASSDVGLYTEAFF.

The V gene is TRBV28, the J gene TRBJ2-5, with 15 bases aligning to TRBD2. Germline CDR1 reads MDHEN; CDR2 reads SYDVKM. The CDR3 is 20 amino acids. V trimming: 4 bases; J trimming: 7 bases; junction bases outside the gene matches: 19. The CDR3 is CASSSQPGLAGGPRRGTQYF. DNA of the CDR3: TGTGCCAGCAGTTCCCAGCCGGGACTAGCGGGAGGCCCACGGCGAGGGACCCAGTACTTC.

The chain is built from TRBV19 and TRBJ2-6; no clear D gene. The CDR3 spans 16 residues. Trimming shortened V by 3 bases and J by 2 bases, and 11 bases separated the two germline ends. Germline V gene lookup returns CDR1 LNHDA and CDR2 SQIVND (reference sequence). CDR3 sequence reads: CASSIGFTAGANVLTF. DNA for the CDR3: TGTGCCAGTAGTATCGGCTTCACCGCTGGGGCCAACGTCCTGACTTTC.

This clonotype was seen a handful of times. The gene calls are TRBV9 and TRBJ2-5; 10 nucleotides match TRBD2. CDR1 is SGDLS and CDR2 is YYNGEE in the germline V gene. Losses at the gene ends were 4 bases for V and 3 bases for J; bases not matched to a gene: 6. The CDR3 runs 15 residues. CDR3 bases: TGTGCCAGCAGCCCCTGGACTAGCGGAAAAGAGACCCAGTACTTC. It yields the protein CASSPWTSGKETQYF. Drawing the rest from reference TRBV9 and TRBJ2-5, the complete variable domain is DSGVTQTPKHLITATGQRVTLRCSPRSGDLSVYWYQQSLDQGLQFLIQYYNGEERAKGNILERFSAQQFPDLHSELNLSSLELGDSALYFCASSPWTSGKETQYFGPGTRLLVL.

The J gene is TRBJ1-2, the V gene TRBV30; 10 bases are a match to TRBD1. V trimming: 1 base; J trimming: 10 bases; junction bases outside the gene matches: 12. This CDR3 comprises 15 residues. Per germline, CDR1 GTSNPN and CDR2 SVGIG (reference sequence). This chain's CDR3 is CAWSGETGGFDDYTF. DNA for the CDR3: TGTGCCTGGAGTGGGGAGACAGGGGGCTTTGATGACTACACCTTC.

Many counts were recorded for this clonotype. The V and J genes are TRBV9 and TRBJ1-2; a weak D match, TRBD1 (6 bases). The V and J ends lost 4 bases and 6 bases respectively, with 19 bases between them. Germline V gene lookup returns CDR1 SGDLS and CDR2 YYNGEE. The CDR3 is made up of 15 amino acids. The CDR3 coding sequence is TGTGCCAGCAGCAAGGGGGACACGGATCGGGATGGCTACACCTTC. It yields the protein CASSKGDTDRDGYTF.

The chain carries TRBV7-9 and TRBJ2-5, with 7 bases fitting TRBD1. Trimming removed 5 bases from V and 1 base from J; junction bases left unmatched: 10. The CDR3 totals 16 residues. Germline V gene data show CDR1 as SEHNR and CDR2 as FQNEAQ (reference sequence). This CDR3 reads CASSPAVGTVQETQYF. The CDR3, as DNA: TGTGCCAGCAGCCCTGCCGTCGGGACAGTCCAAGAGACCCAGTACTTC.

This clonotype was counted ten times or more. The V and J genes are TRBV18 and TRBJ1-4; maybe TRBD1 (6 bases). Per the germline V gene, CDR1 is KGHSH and CDR2 is LQKENI. This CDR3 contains 16 residues. The V end was cut by 6 bases, the J end by 0 bases, with 14 bases between. CDR3 sequence reads: CASSRLQGTTNEKLFF. The DNA for the CDR3 is TGTGCCAGCTCGCGTCTACAGGGAACAACTAATGAAAAACTGTTTTTT.

This clonotype has more than one count but fewer than ten. A much larger clone differs from this one at a single base, so this may be a read error. This rearrangement joins TRBV18 to TRBJ2-5, with a possible D match to TRBD2 (6 bases). The CDR3 spans 15 residues. CDR1 is KGHSH and CDR2 is LQKENI in the germline V gene. In DNA, the CDR3 is TGTGCCAGCCCACCACGAGAGGGGACTGGGGAGACCCAGTACTTC. This sequence encodes CASPPREGTGETQYF.